The rows below give T cell receptor beta chains drawn from one sample of a study of blood T cell repertoires in COVID-19. Clones were read by immunoSEQ multiplex PCR, and TCRdb kept only the in-frame ones, dropping some. The sample lists tens of thousands of clones; 79% were seen once. Sequenced sample: peripheral blood. These receptors came from a man in his sixties with acute or convalescent COVID-19. Both conserved end residues are part of each CDR3. D genes are given only for firm matches. Where a row states a size, it is once, few, many or the class of an expanded clone; other rows omit it.

>TRBV11-2|TRBJ2-7|few|-
TGTGCCAGCAGCTTAATTAGCAGTCCCTACGAGCAGTACTTC
CASSLISSPYEQYF
>TRBV6-2/TRBV6-3|TRBJ2-3|-|-
TGTGCCAGCAACCCTTGGCGGGGCACAGATACGCAGTATTTT
CASNPWRGTDTQYF
>TRBV13|TRBJ2-7|-|-
TGTGCCAGCAGCTGGAGGGGTCAGGCTAGCACCTCCTACGAGCAGTACTTC
CASSWRGQASTSYEQYF
>TRBV5-4|TRBJ2-1|-|TRBD2
TGTGCCAGCAACTCGGGAAGCGGGAGATCCTACAATGAGCAGTTCTTC
CASNSGSGRSYNEQFF
>TRBV2|TRBJ2-5|-|-
TGTGCCAGCAGTGAAAGAGGGAGTGAGACCCAGTACTTC
CASSERGSETQYF
>TRBV5-1|TRBJ2-7|-|-
TGCGCCAGCAGCTTGGCGCCAAAGCACGAGCAGTACTTC
CASSLAPKHEQYF
>TRBV10-3|TRBJ1-5|once|-
TGTGCCATCAGTGAGTCCCTTAATCAGCCCCAGCATTTT
CAISESLNQPQHF
>TRBV9|TRBJ2-1|-|-
TGTGCCAGCAGCGTAGCTTATGCGGGGAGCAATGAGCAGTTCTTC
CASSVAYAGSNEQFF
>TRBV13|TRBJ1-1|once|-
TGTGCCAGCAGCTATACAGGGAACACTGAAGCTTTCTTT
CASSYTGNTEAFF
>TRBV28|TRBJ2-7|-|-
TGTGCCAGCAGTCCAGTCGCCCCCTCAAGCTCCTACGAGCAGTACTTC
CASSPVAPSSSYEQYF
>TRBV5-4|TRBJ2-1|once|-
TGTGCCAGCAGCTTACGTCGTTGGGGGGAAGGCGCCTACAATGAGCAGTTCTTC
CASSLRRWGEGAYNEQFF
>TRBV6-6|TRBJ1-2|-|-
TGTGCCAGCAGTTACTCGACGGGGGGAGTTAACTATGGCTACACCTTC
CASSYSTGGVNYGYTF
>TRBV11-2|TRBJ2-7|-|TRBD1
TGTGCCAGCAGCTCAGGGGGCGGCGAGCAGTACTTC
CASSSGGGEQYF
>TRBV28|TRBJ1-1|few|-
TGTGCCAGCAGTTTAGGGGGGACCGACACTGAAGCTTTCTTT
CASSLGGTDTEAFF
>TRBV19|TRBJ2-2|few|TRBD1
TGTGCCAGTAGTATACCCCGACAGGGTTCCGGGGAGCTGTTTTTT
CASSIPRQGSGELFF
>TRBV5-1|TRBJ1-2|once|TRBD1
TGCGCCAGCAGCCCCGGGACAGGGTATGGCTACACCTTC
CASSPGTGYGYTF
>TRBV7-3|TRBJ2-1|-|TRBD2
TGTGCCAGCAGCTTAACAGCCCTAGCGGGAGGGAACAATGAGCAGTTCTTC
CASSLTALAGGNNEQFF
>TRBV7-2|TRBJ1-1|-|-
TGTGCCAGCAGCTTGACAAATACAATCACTGAAGCTTTCTTT
CASSLTNTITEAFF
>TRBV28|TRBJ2-7|-|TRBD1
TGTGCCAGCAGTTTAAAGGAGACAGGGGGGACCTACGAGCAGTACTTC
CASSLKETGGTYEQYF